Reported below is one T cell receptor beta chain. Its antigen is undetermined. The record originates from a study of radiotherapy plus CTLA-4 blockade in lung cancer. Per germline, CDR1 SQVTM and CDR2 ANQGSEA. Trimming took 3 bases from V and 8 from J, leaving 22 bases between them. This CDR3 region has 15 residues. General study points: The study found tumor-derived TCR clones expanded in blood after radiotherapy plus ipilimumab.

Focal radiation and CTLA-4 blockade (ipilimumab) were tested in chemo-refractory metastatic non-small-cell lung cancer patients. Libraries were prepared by immunoSEQ multiplex PCR; TCRdb keeps only in-frame clonotypes and omits some of them. The sample includes about 68,000 clones, 70% to 85% seen only once; the top ten take 10%. V gene TRBV29-1 combines with J gene TRBJ1-2, with D tentatively TRBD1 (6 bases). Here the sequenced sample was peripheral blood, taken from a patient treated with radiotherapy plus ipilimumab. The origin of this receptor is a human donor with non-small cell lung cancer who had a complete response to radiotherapy plus ipilimumab. The CDR3 is CSVDSEPAGVGGYTF. In nucleotides, the CDR3 is TGCAGCGTTGATTCTGAACCGGCAGGGGTAGGAGGCTACACCTTC.